One T cell receptor (beta chain) is described in this entry. What it binds is not known. CDR3 size: 19 residues. CDR1 MNHEY and CDR2 SMNVEV come from the germline V gene (reference sequence). The V gene end was trimmed by 3 bases and the J gene end by 6 bases; junction bases not matched to a gene: 17. This sample is part of a study of cytomegalovirus exposure and HLA in healthy donors. Regarding the study as a whole: The study flagged around 160 TCR beta chains as cytomegalovirus-associated.

Primers: 60 Vbeta forward and 13 Jbeta reverse. Produced via immunoSEQ multiplex PCR; TCRdb's table is partial and in-frame only. This sample has 180,000 or so clones; 82% occur once, and the top ten carry 0.098%. The chain joins TRBV27 to TRBJ1-6; 7 bases line up with TRBD1. Sequenced material: PBMCs. The clonotype originates from a boy aged 2 to 9 in good health and CMV-seronegative. CDR3 in amino acids: CASSFMSPLLQGSNSPLHF. For the CDR3, the DNA is TGTGCCAGCAGTTTTATGTCCCCCCTATTACAGGGGAGTAATTCACCCCTCCACTTT.